This passage covers 26 T cell receptor beta chains from one sample sequenced in a study of regulatory dendritic cells for organ transplantation. This table comes from immunoSEQ multiplex PCR, and its TCRdb copy is limited to in-frame clones, with some not included. The profile covers more than 35,000 clones, with over 80% appearing a single time and 0.11% taken by the ten largest. The sequencing sample was made of naive CD8+ T cells from blood. Described subset: CD45RA+ naive T cells. The source of these receptors is a human donor in good health.

On this clone: It is unclear where the CDR3 begins or ends on the DNA, so no DNA is shown, and the CDR3 is as TCRdb lists it. The chain carries TRBV15 and TRBJ2-7; TRBD1 is the table's D call and was not checked against the DNA. In germline, CDR1 is LNHNV, CDR2 YYDKDF (reference sequence). The CDR3 is 15 amino acids in total, end residues counted. The CDR3: CATSREFGTGTGRHF.

V gene TRBV7-6 combines with J gene TRBJ1-4; D might be TRBD1 (5 bases). The CDR3 totals 16 residues. The V gene's germline CDR1 is SGHVS and CDR2 FNYEAQ. Trimming removed 8 bases from V and 0 bases from J, with 16 bases in between. The CDR3 region is CASAAEGMATNEKLFF. CDR3 nucleotide sequence: TGTGCCAGCGCAGCCGAGGGGATGGCAACTAATGAAAAACTGTTTTTT.

The chain couples TRBV7-2 to TRBJ2-3, with D unresolved. The CDR3 has 13 amino acids. Trimming took 1 base from V and 2 from J, leaving 4 bases between them. Germline V gene lookup returns CDR1 SGHTA and CDR2 FQGNSA. CDR3 sequence reads: CASSLEYTDTQYF. The CDR3 region has the DNA TGTGCCAGCAGCTTAGAGTACACAGATACGCAGTATTTT.

This chain joins TRBV9 and TRBJ2-7, with a weak D call TRBD1 (5 bases). Between the trimmed V and J ends, which lost 3 bases and 0 bases, there was a span of 10 bases. This CDR3 has 14 residues. Germline CDR1 reads SGDLS; CDR2 reads YYNGEE. CDR3 amino acids: CASSEQALSYEQYF. Written as DNA, the CDR3 is TGTGCCAGCAGCGAACAGGCCCTCTCCTACGAGCAGTACTTC.

The chain recombines TRBV28 with TRBJ1-5; D is ambiguous. V lost 3 bases to trimming and J lost 0 bases, with 6 bases between them. From germline, CDR1 is MDHEN and CDR2 SYDVKM. This CDR3 has 14 amino acids. In nucleotides, the CDR3 is TGTGCCAGCAGTTTCGATGATAGCAATCAGCCCCAGCATTTT. Protein: CASSFDDSNQPQHF.

The V and J genes are TRBV4-1 and TRBJ2-7, with TRBD2 as a possible D gene (5 bases). The CDR3 contains 16 residues. Germline V gene data show CDR1 as MGHRA and CDR2 as YSYEKL. Deletions cut 0 bases from V and 3 bases from J, with 15 bases between. Here the CDR3 DNA reads TGCGCCAGCAGCCAAGAGGGATTGCGCGGGCTCTACGAGCAGTACTTC. Its protein product is CASSQEGLRGLYEQYF.

The chain couples TRBV11-1 to TRBJ2-7, with D perhaps matching TRBD2 (6 bases). CDR3 length: 12 residues. Germline V gene lookup returns CDR1 SGHAT and CDR2 FQDESV (reference sequence). The V and J ends lost 6 bases and 0 bases respectively, with 6 bases between them. The CDR3 region has the DNA TGTGCCAGCAGGCGGGACTCCTACGAGCAGTACTTC. It specifies CASRRDSYEQYF.

The chain recombines TRBV7-6 with TRBJ2-2, with TRBD2 as a possible D gene (5 bases). CDR3 length: 15 residues. Trimming pared 2 bases from V and 5 bases from J, leaving 12 bases between. Germline V CDR1 and CDR2: SGHVS, FNYEAQ. The CDR3: CASSLRGLGTGELFF. CDR3 sequence (DNA): TGTGCCAGCAGCTTACGAGGGCTGGGGACCGGGGAGCTGTTTTTT. Full variable domain (missing parts from reference TRBV7-6 and TRBJ2-2): GAGVSQSPRYKVTKRGQDVALRCDPISGHVSLYWYRQALGQGPEFLTYFNYEAQQDKSGLPNDRFSAERPEGSISTLTIQRTEQRDSAMYRCASSLRGLGTGELFFGEGSRLTVL.

The chain recombines TRBV7-9 with TRBJ1-2, with a tentative D call TRBD1 (5 bases). V was trimmed by 1 base and J by 7 bases, leaving 25 bases between them. This CDR3 contains 18 residues. The germline V gene has CDR1 SEHNR and CDR2 FQNEAQ (reference sequence). CDR3 amino acids: CASSLEAPETAKPGGYTF. In nucleotides, the CDR3 is TGTGCCAGCAGCTTAGAGGCGCCCGAGACAGCAAAGCCGGGTGGCTACACCTTC.

The count of this clone is one. The chain is built from TRBV27 and TRBJ2-5, with TRBD1 identical over 8 bases. The CDR3 is 14 residues long. Germline values: CDR1 MNHEY, CDR2 SMNVEV (reference sequence). The V segment lost 9 bases and the J segment 0 bases; nucleotides outside the gene matches: 6. The CDR3 here is CASPQGGNQETQYF. CDR3 DNA sequence: TGTGCCAGTCCACAGGGGGGCAACCAAGAGACCCAGTACTTC.

J is TRBJ2-1 and V is TRBV7-3; 10 nucleotides align to TRBD1. Germline lookup yields CDR1 SGHTA and CDR2 FQGTGA. J lost 7 bases, V lost 5 bases, and 5 bases had no gene match. This CDR3 has 14 amino acids. The CDR3 DNA is TGTGCCAGCAGCCCGCCGGGACAGGGGAATGAGCAGTTCTTC. It yields the protein CASSPPGQGNEQFF.

This sequence joins TRBV7-9 and TRBJ2-3; no firm D call. The germline CDR1 and CDR2 sequences are SEHNR and FQNEAQ (reference sequence). The length of the CDR3 is 14 residues. The ends were cut back, 5 bases at V and 7 bases at J, with 16 bases in the middle. The CDR3 DNA is TGTGCCAGCAGCCCACCCTCGGATCGGCATACGCAGTATTTT. Translating gives CASSPPSDRHTQYF.

The CDR3 sequence is CASSIRDLQNTGELFF. In DNA, the CDR3 is TGTGCCAGCAGCATTCGGGACTTACAGAACACCGGGGAGCTGTTTTTT. This rearrangement joins TRBV7-8 to TRBJ2-2; maybe TRBD2 (6 bases). CDR1 SGHVS and CDR2 FQNEAQ come from the germline V gene. The ends were cut back, 5 bases at V and 1 base at J, with 14 bases in the middle. This CDR3 region has 16 residues.

In the case of this clone: Its ends do not fully match the called genes, so a read error is possible. The chain is built from TRBV11-2 and TRBJ1-3; 9 bases are shared with TRBD1. Germline values: CDR1 SGHAT, CDR2 FQNNGV. CDR3 length: 16 residues. The CDR3 region has the DNA TGTACCAGCAGCGGATGGGACAGGGTCTCTGGAAACACCATATATTTT. Translation: CTSSGWDRVSGNTIYF. Combining the CDR3 with reference TRBV11-2 and TRBJ1-3 gives the whole variable domain EAGVAQSPRYKIIEKRQSVAFWCNPISGHATLYWYQQILGQGPKLLIQFQNNGVVDDSQLPKDRFSAERLKGVDSTLKIQPAKLEDSAVYLCTSSGWDRVSGNTIYFGEGSWLTVV.

The rearrangement uses TRBV6-6 and TRBJ2-3; no clear D. The CDR3 is 13 amino acids. Trimming shortened V by 6 bases and J by 1 base, and 8 bases separated the two germline ends. CDR1 MNHNY and CDR2 SVGAGI come from the germline V gene (reference sequence). The chain's CDR3 is CASSGERTDTQYF. The CDR3 nucleotides are TGTGCCAGCAGCGGTGAACGCACAGATACGCAGTATTTT.

V is TRBV2 and J is TRBJ2-7; 8 bases are a match to TRBD1. The germline V gene has CDR1 SNHLY and CDR2 FYNNEI. The CDR3 consists of 14 residues. J lost 3 bases, V lost 7 bases, and 8 bases had no gene match. The CDR3 nucleotides read TGTGCCAGCACGCCCGGGACAGGTGTCTACGAGCAGTACTTC. Protein: CASTPGTGVYEQYF. Full variable domain (remainder filled in from reference TRBV2 and TRBJ2-7): EPEVTQTPSHQVTQMGQEVILRCVPISNHLYFYWYRQILGQKVEFLVSFYNNEISEKSEIFDDQFSVERPDGSNFTLKIRSTKLEDSAMYFCASTPGTGVYEQYFGPGTRLTVT.

J is TRBJ2-1 and V is TRBV4-1; 13 bases align to TRBD2. With 1 base clipped from V and 10 bases from J, the junction kept 7 bases outside the gene matches. The length of the CDR3 is 16 residues. The germline V gene encodes CDR1 MGHRA and CDR2 YSYEKL. The CDR3 DNA sequence: TGCGCCAGCAGCCAAGGGACTAGCGGGAGCAGAGGGGAGCAGTTCTTC. Its protein product is CASSQGTSGSRGEQFF.

J is TRBJ1-1 and V is TRBV10-3; D remains unclear. The CDR3 has 16 amino acids. In germline, CDR1 is ENHRY, CDR2 SYGVKD. V was pared by 0 bases and J by 1 base, with 12 bases between. CDR3 sequence: CAISESIPGSNTEAFF. In DNA form, the CDR3 reads TGTGCCATCAGTGAGTCGATTCCGGGGTCGAACACTGAAGCTTTCTTT.

J is TRBJ2-7 and V is TRBV7-2; the D is unclear. CDR3 size: 11 residues. V gave up 6 bases and J gave up 0 bases, with 3 bases separating them. CDR1 and CDR2 (germline): SGHTA, FQGNSA. Here the CDR3 reads CASSDSYEQYF. CDR3 DNA sequence: TGTGCCAGCAGTGACTCCTACGAGCAGTACTTC.

In DNA, the CDR3 is TGTGCCAGTAGCTCTAGCGGGGGGCGCAGCGGGGAGCTGTTTTTT. Translating it yields CASSSSGGRSGELFF. The J gene is TRBJ2-2, the V gene TRBV19, with 11 bases fitting TRBD2. CDR3 length: 15 amino acids. The germline gives CDR1 LNHDA, CDR2 SQIVND (reference sequence). With 6 bases clipped from V and 7 bases from J, the junction kept 7 bases outside the gene matches.

The gene calls are TRBV6-5 and TRBJ2-7; D may be TRBD1 (6 bases). V gave up 0 bases and J gave up 5 bases, with 8 bases separating them. The CDR3 extends over 13 amino acids. Germline values: CDR1 MNHEY, CDR2 SVGAGI. The CDR3 loop is CASSYSDSDEQYF. The CDR3 region has the DNA TGTGCCAGCAGTTACTCGGACAGTGACGAGCAGTACTTC.

The gene calls are TRBV9 and TRBJ1-2; D unresolved. V dropped 0 bases and J dropped 6 bases, with 9 bases sitting between them. This CDR3 is 13 amino acids long. The germline V gene encodes CDR1 SGDLS and CDR2 YYNGEE. In DNA, the CDR3 is TGTGCCAGCAGCGTAGCTTACTACGATGGCTACACCTTC. Translation: CASSVAYYDGYTF.

The gene calls are TRBV6-5 and TRBJ2-2, with D hard to call. Germline assignment: CDR1 MNHEY and CDR2 SVGAGI. CDR3 length equals 15 residues. V shed 4 bases and J shed 0 bases, with 9 bases lying between them. The CDR3 loop is CASSWTESNTGELFF. CDR3 DNA: TGTGCCAGCAGTTGGACGGAATCGAACACCGGGGAGCTGTTTTTT.

This clone occurred once. V usage is TRBV7-9 and J usage is TRBJ2-3, with D perhaps matching TRBD1 (5 bases). Per germline, CDR1 SEHNR and CDR2 FQNEAQ (reference sequence). Trimming removed 2 bases from V and 2 bases from J, with 11 bases in between. CDR3 length equals 15 residues. The CDR3 DNA sequence: TGTGCCAGCAGCTTAACAGGATCTAACACAGATACGCAGTATTTT. Its protein is CASSLTGSNTDTQYF.

This chain connects TRBV6-5 to TRBJ2-5; D uncertain. V was cut by 4 bases and J by 0 bases, with 3 bases left in between. Looked up from germline, CDR1 is MNHEY and CDR2 is SVGAGI. CDR3 length: 12 residues. CDR3 in DNA: TGTGCCAGCAGTTCCGACCAAGAGACCCAGTACTTC. Amino acids: CASSSDQETQYF.

CDR3 nucleotide sequence: TGTGCCAGCAGCGTAGCTAGCGGACCAGCCTACGAGCAGTACTTC. This gives the protein CASSVASGPAYEQYF. This rearrangement joins TRBV9 to TRBJ2-7; 7 nucleotides line up with TRBD2. Germline V gene data show CDR1 as SGDLS and CDR2 as YYNGEE. V shed 0 bases and J 2 bases; nucleotides not matched to a gene: 5. The CDR3 extends over 15 amino acids.